This TCR beta chain originates from a study of blood T cell repertoires in COVID-19. Background on the study: Sites in the United States, Italy and Spain provided acute and convalescent COVID-19 samples. T cells, B-cell-depleted T cells, or PBMCs supplied cDNA or gDNA.

This clone was seen a single time. There are 15 residues in the CDR3. The trim removed 1 base at V and 4 bases at J, leaving 4 bases unmatched. CDR1 is SGHTA and CDR2 is FQGNSA in the germline V gene. Study processing details: Estimates of nucleated cell counts were drawn from the amplification of reference gene primers. Sequenced by immunoSEQ multiplex PCR; TCRdb stores in-frame clones only, minus some. V and J calls and clone size come straight from that table; D and trimming were deduced from the DNA. Altogether roughly 190,000 clones are present, 75% to 95% being singletons, with the ten largest covering 0.45% to 0.65%.

The material sequenced was peripheral blood. This clonotype originated in a man aged 50 or older with acute or convalescent COVID-19. The chain is built from TRBV7-2 and TRBJ2-5; 9 nucleotides line up with TRBD2. CDR3 sequence (DNA): TGTGCCAGCAGCTTAGGGCTAGCGGGACCAGAGACCCAGTACTTC. It specifies CASSLGLAGPETQYF.